This TCR beta chain was observed in a study of blood T cell repertoires in COVID-19. Looking at the study overall: Specimens from acute and convalescent COVID-19 originated in the United States, Italy and Spain. T cells, B-cell-depleted T cells, or PBMCs supplied cDNA or gDNA.

Original data processing: Estimation of nucleated cell counts was performed using reference gene primer amplification. TCRdb's copy holds only in-frame clones and misses some; the assay was immunoSEQ multiplex PCR. V and J calls and clone size are those listed in that table; D and trimming were worked out from the DNA. The sample lists about 220,000 clones; more than 65% were seen once. V was pared by 3 bases and J by 4 bases, with 12 bases of the junction left unmatched. The CDR3 runs to 16 residues. Germline V gene lookup returns CDR1 SGHTA and CDR2 FQGNSA. Sequences were obtained from peripheral blood. The sequence came from a man in his fifties or sixties with active or convalescent COVID-19. The chain links TRBV7-2 to TRBJ2-7; TRBD2 matches at 7 bases. This CDR3 reads CASSLSMGGPVYEQYF. The CDR3 nucleotides are TGTGCCAGCAGCTTGTCTATGGGAGGGCCTGTATACGAGCAGTACTTC.